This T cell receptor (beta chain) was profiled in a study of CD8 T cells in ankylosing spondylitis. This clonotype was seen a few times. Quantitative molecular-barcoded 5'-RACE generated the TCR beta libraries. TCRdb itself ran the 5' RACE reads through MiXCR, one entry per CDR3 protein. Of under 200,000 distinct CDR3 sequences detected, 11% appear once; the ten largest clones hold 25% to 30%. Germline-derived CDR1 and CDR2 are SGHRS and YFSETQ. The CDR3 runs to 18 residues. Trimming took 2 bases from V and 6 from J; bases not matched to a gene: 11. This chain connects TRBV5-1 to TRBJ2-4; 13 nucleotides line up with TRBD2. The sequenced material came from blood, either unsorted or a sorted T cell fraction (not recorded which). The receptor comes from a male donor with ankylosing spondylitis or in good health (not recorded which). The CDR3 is CASSFGLAGDLVGNIQYF. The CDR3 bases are TGCGCCAGCAGCTTCGGACTAGCGGGAGATCTGGTTGGAAACATTCAGTACTTC. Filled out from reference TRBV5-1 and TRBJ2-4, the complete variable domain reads KAGVTQTPRYLIKTRGQQVTLSCSPISGHRSVSWYQQTPGQGLQFLFEYFSETQRNKGNFPGRFSGRQFSNSRSEMNVSTLELGDSALYLCASSFGLAGDLVGNIQYFGAGTRLSVL.